These T cell receptor beta chains were read from a single sample in a study of shared clonotypes between healthy human individuals. The data were produced by immunoSEQ multiplex PCR, yet TCRdb's version contains in-frame clones alone and is incomplete. Altogether roughly 2.1 million clones are present, about 92% being singletons, with the ten largest covering more than 1.5%. Sequenced input: naive CD8+ T cells from PBMCs. Every receptor here comes from a man younger than 35 in good health. Some clones in this sample may be carry-over from other donors' samples. CDR3s include the opening cysteine and the closing phenylalanine or tryptophan. D genes are given only for firm matches. Part of the rows lack a size; the others show once, few, many or a class for expanded clones.

d_gene: -
j_gene: TRBJ2-7
v_gene: TRBV2
abundance: -
CDR3nt: TGTGCCAGCAGTGAACCGGAAGGGGGGACAGCCTCCTACGAGCAGTACTTC
CDR3aa: CASSEPEGGTASYEQYF

d_gene: -
j_gene: TRBJ1-1
v_gene: TRBV6-1
abundance: -
CDR3nt: TGTGCCAGCAGTGAATTGGTGGGATGGGGGAACACTGAAGCTTTCTTT
CDR3aa: CASSELVGWGNTEAFF

d_gene: -
j_gene: TRBJ2-3
v_gene: TRBV6-1
abundance: -
CDR3nt: TGTGCCAGCAGTGACCGCTCAGATACGCAGTATTTT
CDR3aa: CASSDRSDTQYF

d_gene: -
j_gene: TRBJ2-7
v_gene: TRBV9
abundance: once
CDR3nt: TGTGCCAGCAGCGACCAAGGGCGCGAGCAGTACTTC
CDR3aa: CASSDQGREQYF

d_gene: -
j_gene: TRBJ1-2
v_gene: TRBV27
abundance: -
CDR3nt: TGTGCCAGCAGTTTTTTTGGCGGCTCCTATGGCTACACCTTC
CDR3aa: CASSFFGGSYGYTF

d_gene: TRBD2
j_gene: TRBJ2-3
v_gene: TRBV11-2
abundance: once
CDR3nt: TGTGCCAGCACGCGTTACCGCGGGAGGGGGGCAGATACGCAGTATTTT
CDR3aa: CASTRYRGRGADTQYF

d_gene: -
j_gene: TRBJ2-5
v_gene: TRBV7-9
abundance: -
CDR3nt: TGTGCCAGCAGCCCCAGGGTCTCCCGCCGGGAGACCCAGTACTTC
CDR3aa: CASSPRVSRRETQYF

d_gene: -
j_gene: TRBJ1-5
v_gene: TRBV28
abundance: few
CDR3nt: TGTGCCAGCAGTCCTGGCCGTGGCAATCAGCCCCAGCATTTT
CDR3aa: CASSPGRGNQPQHF

d_gene: -
j_gene: TRBJ1-1
v_gene: TRBV7-9
abundance: -
CDR3nt: TGTGCCAGCAGCTCCAGAGGCCAGGGGACTGAAGCTTTCTTT
CDR3aa: CASSSRGQGTEAFF

d_gene: TRBD1
j_gene: TRBJ2-7
v_gene: TRBV27
abundance: -
CDR3nt: TGTGCCAGCAGTTTATCCCCGGGGACAGGGATGGGCGAGCAGTACTTC
CDR3aa: CASSLSPGTGMGEQYF

d_gene: TRBD2
j_gene: TRBJ2-1
v_gene: TRBV9
abundance: once
CDR3nt: TGTGCCAGCAGCGCTAGCGGGAGTTTCAATGAGCAGTTCTTC
CDR3aa: CASSASGSFNEQFF

d_gene: -
j_gene: TRBJ2-3
v_gene: TRBV6-5
abundance: once
CDR3nt: TGTGCCAGCAGTTACGGGGGGCCCACAGATACGCAGTATTTT
CDR3aa: CASSYGGPTDTQYF

d_gene: -
j_gene: TRBJ2-7
v_gene: TRBV11-1
abundance: -
CDR3nt: TGTGCCAGCAGCTTACTCCGGGACGCAACCTACGAGCAGTACTTC
CDR3aa: CASSLLRDATYEQYF

d_gene: -
j_gene: TRBJ1-2
v_gene: TRBV18
abundance: -
CDR3nt: TGTGCCAGCTCACCGGAACAGGGACGTAACTATGGCTACACCTTC
CDR3aa: CASSPEQGRNYGYTF

d_gene: TRBD1
j_gene: TRBJ2-7
v_gene: TRBV19
abundance: -
CDR3nt: TGTGCCACCCGAGGGGGCGCGGGTGAGCAGTACTTC
CDR3aa: CATRGGAGEQYF

d_gene: -
j_gene: TRBJ1-3
v_gene: TRBV11-3
abundance: -
CDR3nt: TGTGCCAGCAGCCCTGGGACGGACTCTGGAAACACCATATATTTT
CDR3aa: CASSPGTDSGNTIYF

d_gene: -
j_gene: TRBJ2-3
v_gene: TRBV7-8
abundance: once
CDR3nt: TGTGCCAGCAGCTTGCAGACTAGTAACACAGATACGCAGTATTTT
CDR3aa: CASSLQTSNTDTQYF

d_gene: -
j_gene: TRBJ1-5
v_gene: TRBV16
abundance: few
CDR3nt: TGTGCCAGCAGCAGTGGAGGGAGCGGGCAGCCCCAGCATTTT
CDR3aa: CASSSGGSGQPQHF

d_gene: TRBD1
j_gene: TRBJ1-1
v_gene: TRBV5-1
abundance: -
CDR3nt: TGCGCCAGCAGCTTCCAGAGGACAGGGTCGAGCACTGAAGCTTTCTTT
CDR3aa: CASSFQRTGSSTEAFF